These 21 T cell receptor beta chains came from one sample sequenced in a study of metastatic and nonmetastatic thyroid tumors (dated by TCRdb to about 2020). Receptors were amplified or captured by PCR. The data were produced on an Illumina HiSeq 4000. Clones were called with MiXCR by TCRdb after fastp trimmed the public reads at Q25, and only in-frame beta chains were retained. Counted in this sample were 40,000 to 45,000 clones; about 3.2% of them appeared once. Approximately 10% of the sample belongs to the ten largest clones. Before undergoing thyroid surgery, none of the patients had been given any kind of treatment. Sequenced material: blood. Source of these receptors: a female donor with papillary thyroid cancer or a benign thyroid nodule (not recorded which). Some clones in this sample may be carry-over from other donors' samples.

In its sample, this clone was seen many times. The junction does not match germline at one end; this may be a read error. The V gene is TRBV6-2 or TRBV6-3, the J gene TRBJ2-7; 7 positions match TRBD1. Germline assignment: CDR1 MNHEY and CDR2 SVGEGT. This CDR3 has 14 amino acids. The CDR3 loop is CASSYPGQSSEQYF. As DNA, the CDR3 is TGTGCCAGCAGTTACCCGGGACAGTCCTCCGAGCAGTACTTC.

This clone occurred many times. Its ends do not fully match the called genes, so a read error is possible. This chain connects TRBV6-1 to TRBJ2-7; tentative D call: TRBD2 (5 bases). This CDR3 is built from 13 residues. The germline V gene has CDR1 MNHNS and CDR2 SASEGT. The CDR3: CASREGSSYEQYF. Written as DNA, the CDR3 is TGTGCCAGCAGGGAAGGGAGCTCCTACGAGCAGTACTTC.

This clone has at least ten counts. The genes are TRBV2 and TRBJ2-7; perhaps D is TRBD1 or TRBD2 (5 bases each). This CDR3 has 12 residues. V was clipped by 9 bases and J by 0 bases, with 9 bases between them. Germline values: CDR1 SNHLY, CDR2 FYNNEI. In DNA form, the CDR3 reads TGTGCCAGTCGGGACGACTCCTACGAGCAGTACTTC. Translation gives CASRDDSYEQYF. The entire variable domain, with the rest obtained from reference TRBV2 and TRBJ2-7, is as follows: EPEVTQTPSHQVTQMGQEVILRCVPISNHLYFYWYRQILGQKVEFLVSFYNNEISEKSEIFDDQFSVERPDGSNFTLKIRSTKLEDSAMYFCASRDDSYEQYFGPGTRLTVT.

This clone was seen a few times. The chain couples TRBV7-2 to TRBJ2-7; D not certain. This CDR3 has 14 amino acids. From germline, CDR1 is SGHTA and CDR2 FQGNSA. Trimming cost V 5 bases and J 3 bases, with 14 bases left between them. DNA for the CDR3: TGTGCCAGCAGCCCATCGGTACAAAACTACGAGCAGTACTTC. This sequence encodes CASSPSVQNYEQYF. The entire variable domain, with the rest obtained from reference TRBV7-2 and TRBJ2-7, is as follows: GAGVSQSPSNKVTEKGKDVELRCDPISGHTALYWYRQSLGQGLEFLIYFQGNSAPDKSGLPSDRFSAERTGGSVSTLTIQRTQQEDSAVYLCASSPSVQNYEQYFGPGTRLTVT.

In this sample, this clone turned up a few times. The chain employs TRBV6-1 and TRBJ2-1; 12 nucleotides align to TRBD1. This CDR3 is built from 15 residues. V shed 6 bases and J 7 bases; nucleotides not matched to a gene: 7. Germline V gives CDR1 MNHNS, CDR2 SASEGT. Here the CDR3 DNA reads TGTGCCAGCAGCCTCGGGACAGGGGGCAGGAATGAGCAGTTCTTC. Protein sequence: CASSLGTGGRNEQFF.

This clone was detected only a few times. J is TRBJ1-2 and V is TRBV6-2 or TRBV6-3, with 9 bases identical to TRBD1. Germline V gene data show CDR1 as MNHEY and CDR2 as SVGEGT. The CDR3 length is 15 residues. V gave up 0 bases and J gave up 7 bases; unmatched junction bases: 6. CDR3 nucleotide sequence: TGTGCCAGCAGTTACTCAGGGACAGGGCGTACTGGCTACACCTTC. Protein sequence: CASSYSGTGRTGYTF.

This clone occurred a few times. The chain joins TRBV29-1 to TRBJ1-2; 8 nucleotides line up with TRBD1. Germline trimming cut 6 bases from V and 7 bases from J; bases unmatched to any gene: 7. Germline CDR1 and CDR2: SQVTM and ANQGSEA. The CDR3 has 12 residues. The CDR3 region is CSVYRGARGYTF. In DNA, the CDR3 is TGCAGCGTATACAGGGGGGCGCGTGGCTACACCTTC.

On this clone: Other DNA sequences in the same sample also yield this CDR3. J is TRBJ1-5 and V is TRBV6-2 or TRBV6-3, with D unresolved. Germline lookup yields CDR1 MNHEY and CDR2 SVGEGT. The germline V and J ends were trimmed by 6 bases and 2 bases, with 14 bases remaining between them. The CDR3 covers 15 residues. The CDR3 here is CASSSRSGGNQPQHF. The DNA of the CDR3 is TGTGCCAGCAGCTCAAGATCCGGTGGCAATCAGCCCCAGCATTTT.

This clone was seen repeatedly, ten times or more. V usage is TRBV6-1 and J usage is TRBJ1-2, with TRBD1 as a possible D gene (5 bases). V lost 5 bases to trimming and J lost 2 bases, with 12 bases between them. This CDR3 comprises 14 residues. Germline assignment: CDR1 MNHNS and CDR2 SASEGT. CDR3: CASSPTDTNYGYTF. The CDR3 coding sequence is TGTGCCAGCAGTCCCACGGACACAAACTATGGCTACACCTTC.

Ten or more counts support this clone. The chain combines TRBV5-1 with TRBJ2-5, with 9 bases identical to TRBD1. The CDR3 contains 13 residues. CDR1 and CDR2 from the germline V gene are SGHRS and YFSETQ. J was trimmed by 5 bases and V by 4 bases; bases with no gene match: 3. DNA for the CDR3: TGCGCCAGCAGCCACAGGGGGCCGGAGACCCAGTACTTC. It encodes CASSHRGPETQYF. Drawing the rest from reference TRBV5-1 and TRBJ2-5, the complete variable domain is KAGVTQTPRYLIKTRGQQVTLSCSPISGHRSVSWYQQTPGQGLQFLFEYFSETQRNKGNFPGRFSGRQFSNSRSEMNVSTLELGDSALYLCASSHRGPETQYFGPGTRLLVL.

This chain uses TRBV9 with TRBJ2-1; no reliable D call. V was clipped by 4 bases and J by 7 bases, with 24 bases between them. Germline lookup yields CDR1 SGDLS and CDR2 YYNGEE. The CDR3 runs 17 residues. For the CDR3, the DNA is TGTGCCAGCAGCAACCCAAAGGCCGGGCCCAGTACGAATGAGCAGTTCTTC. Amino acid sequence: CASSNPKAGPSTNEQFF.

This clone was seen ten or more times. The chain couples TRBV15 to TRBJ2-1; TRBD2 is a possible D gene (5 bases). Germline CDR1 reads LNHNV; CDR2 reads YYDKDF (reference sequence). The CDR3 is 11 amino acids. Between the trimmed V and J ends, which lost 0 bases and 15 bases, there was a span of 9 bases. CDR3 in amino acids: CATSRDGMAFF. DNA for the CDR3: TGTGCCACCAGCAGAGACGGGATGGCGTTCTTC.

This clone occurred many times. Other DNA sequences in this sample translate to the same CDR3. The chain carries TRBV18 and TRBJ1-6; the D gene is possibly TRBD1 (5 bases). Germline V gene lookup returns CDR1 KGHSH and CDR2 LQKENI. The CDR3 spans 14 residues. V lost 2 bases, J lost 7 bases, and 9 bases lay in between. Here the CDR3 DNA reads TGTGCCAGCTCACCATGGGACGGAAATTCACCCCTCCACTTT. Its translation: CASSPWDGNSPLHF.

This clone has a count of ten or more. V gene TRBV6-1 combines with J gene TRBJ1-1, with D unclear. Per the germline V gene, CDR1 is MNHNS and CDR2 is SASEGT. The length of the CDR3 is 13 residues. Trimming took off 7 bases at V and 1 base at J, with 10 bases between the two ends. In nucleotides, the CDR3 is TGTGCCAGCACCCGAAACAGGAACACTGAAGCTTTCTTT. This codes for CASTRNRNTEAFF.

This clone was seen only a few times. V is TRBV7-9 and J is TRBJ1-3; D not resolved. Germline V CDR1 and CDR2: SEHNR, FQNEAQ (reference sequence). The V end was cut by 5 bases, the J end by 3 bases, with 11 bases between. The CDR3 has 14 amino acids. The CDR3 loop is CASSPSNSGNTIYF. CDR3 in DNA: TGTGCCAGCAGCCCCTCTAACAGTGGAAACACCATATATTTT. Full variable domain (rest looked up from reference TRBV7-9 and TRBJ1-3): DTGVSQNPRHKITKRGQNVTFRCDPISEHNRLYWYRQTLGQGPEFLTYFQNEAQLEKSRLLSDRFSAERPKGSFSTLEIQRTEQGDSAMYLCASSPSNSGNTIYFGEGSWLTVV.

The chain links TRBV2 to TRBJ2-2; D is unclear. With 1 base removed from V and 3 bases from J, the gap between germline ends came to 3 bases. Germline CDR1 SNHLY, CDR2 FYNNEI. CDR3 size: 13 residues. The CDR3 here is CASSEGHTGELFF. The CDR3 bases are TGTGCCAGCAGTGAAGGACACACCGGGGAGCTGTTTTTT.

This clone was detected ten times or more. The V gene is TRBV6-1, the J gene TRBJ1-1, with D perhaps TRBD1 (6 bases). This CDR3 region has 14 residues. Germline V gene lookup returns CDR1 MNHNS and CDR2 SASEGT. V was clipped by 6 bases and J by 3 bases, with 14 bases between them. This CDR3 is CASRIQGRHTEAFF. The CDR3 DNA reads TGTGCCAGCAGAATCCAGGGGAGGCACACTGAAGCTTTCTTT.

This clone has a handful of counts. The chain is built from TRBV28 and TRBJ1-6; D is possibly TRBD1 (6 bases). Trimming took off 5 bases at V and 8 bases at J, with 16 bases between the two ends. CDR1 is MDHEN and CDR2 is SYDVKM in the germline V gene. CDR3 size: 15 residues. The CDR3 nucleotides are TGTGCCAGCAGTCCTCCTACAGGGCCGGATTCACCCCTCCACTTT. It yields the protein CASSPPTGPDSPLHF. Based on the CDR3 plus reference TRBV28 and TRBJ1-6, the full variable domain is DVKVTQSSRYLVKRTGEKVFLECVQDMDHENMFWYRQDPGLGLRLIYFSYDVKMKEKGDIPEGYSVSREKKERFSLILESASTNQTSMYLCASSPPTGPDSPLHFGNGTRLTVT.

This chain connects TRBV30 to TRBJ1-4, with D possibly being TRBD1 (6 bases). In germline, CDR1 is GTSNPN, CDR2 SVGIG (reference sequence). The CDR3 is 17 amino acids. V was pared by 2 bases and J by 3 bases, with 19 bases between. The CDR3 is CAWSRGAGGGANEKLFF. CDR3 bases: TGTGCCTGGAGTCGAGGGGCTGGGGGCGGTGCTAATGAAAAACTGTTTTTT. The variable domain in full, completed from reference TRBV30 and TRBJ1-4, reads SQTIHQWPATLVQPVGSPLSLECTVEGTSNPNLYWYRQAAGRGLQLLFYSVGIGQISSEVPQNLSASRPQDRQFILSSKKLLLSDSGFYLCAWSRGAGGGANEKLFFGSGTQLSVL.

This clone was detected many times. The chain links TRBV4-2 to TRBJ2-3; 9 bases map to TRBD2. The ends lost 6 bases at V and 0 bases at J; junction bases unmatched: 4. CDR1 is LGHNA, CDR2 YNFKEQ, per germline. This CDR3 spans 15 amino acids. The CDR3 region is CASSHTSGSTDTQYF. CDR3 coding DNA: TGTGCCAGCAGTCATACTAGCGGGAGCACAGATACGCAGTATTTT.

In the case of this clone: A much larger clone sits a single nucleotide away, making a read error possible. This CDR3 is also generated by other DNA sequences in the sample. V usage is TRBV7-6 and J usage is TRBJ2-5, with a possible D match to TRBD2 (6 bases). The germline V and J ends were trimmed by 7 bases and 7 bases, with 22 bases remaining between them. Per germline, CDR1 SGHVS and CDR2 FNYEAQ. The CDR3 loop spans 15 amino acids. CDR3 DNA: TGTGCCAGCATCCCGATAGCTGGAGGGTCGGGGACCCAGTACTTC. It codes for CASIPIAGGSGTQYF.